Presented here are 28 T cell receptor beta chains from one specimen sequenced in a study of cytomegalovirus exposure and HLA in healthy donors. The table came from immunoSEQ multiplex PCR; TCRdb's copy has only in-frame clones and leaves some out. The table has 260,000 or so clones, roughly 90% seen once. The sequenced sample was PBMCs. These receptors were taken from a woman aged 18-30 years in good health and CMV-seronegative.

The chain uses TRBV9 and TRBJ1-5, with a possible D match to TRBD1 (6 bases). Trimming left V 0 bases short and J 2 bases short, with 9 bases between. Germline assignment: CDR1 SGDLS and CDR2 YYNGEE. This CDR3 contains 15 residues. For the CDR3, the DNA is TGTGCCAGCAGCGTAGGGTCAGGGGGCAATCAGCCCCAGCATTTT. Protein sequence: CASSVGSGGNQPQHF.

The V gene is TRBV6-5, the J gene TRBJ1-5; 9 bases map to TRBD1. This CDR3 has 13 residues. The germline V gene has CDR1 MNHEY and CDR2 SVGAGI. V was pared by 6 bases and J by 4 bases, with 1 base of the junction left unmatched. DNA for the CDR3: TGTGCCAGCAGACAGGGGGCGAATCAGCCCCAGCATTTT. Its translation: CASRQGANQPQHF.

The chain couples TRBV10-3 to TRBJ1-3; 9 nucleotides match TRBD1. Germline CDR1 is ENHRY and CDR2 is SYGVKD. J was trimmed by 0 bases and V by 9 bases; bases with no gene match: 6. The CDR3 totals 15 residues. This CDR3 reads CAISGTGSSGNTIYF. The CDR3 DNA reads TGTGCCATATCCGGGACAGGGAGCTCTGGAAACACCATATATTTT.

This clone was counted a single time. This chain links TRBV25-1 with TRBJ2-5, with 9 positions matching TRBD1. Trimming at V came to 4 bases and at J to 2 bases, leaving 8 bases not matched to a gene. The germline CDR1 and CDR2 sequences are MGHDK and SYGVNS. CDR3 size: 16 residues. CDR3 sequence reads: CASSGSRTGVQETQYF. In DNA, the CDR3 is TGTGCCAGCAGTGGGTCTAGGACAGGGGTTCAAGAGACCCAGTACTTC.

V gene TRBV5-4 combines with J gene TRBJ2-5, with TRBD1 identical over 7 bases. Per germline, CDR1 SGHNT and CDR2 YYREEE (reference sequence). This CDR3 is 16 amino acids long. The V gene end was trimmed by 0 bases and the J gene end by 1 base; junction bases not matched to a gene: 6. The CDR3 DNA reads as TGTGCCAGCAGCTTGGAGGGACAGCCCACCCAAGAGACCCAGTACTTC. As protein: CASSLEGQPTQETQYF.

The chain employs TRBV19 and TRBJ2-5; TRBD1 might be the D (8 bases). Germline V gene sequence: CDR1 LNHDA, CDR2 SQIVND (reference sequence). V gave up 4 bases and J gave up 7 bases, with 13 bases separating them. The CDR3 is made up of 13 amino acids. DNA for the CDR3: TGTGCCAGTAGTAAGGACAGGGAGGGGACCCAGTACTTC. Translation gives CASSKDREGTQYF.

V gene TRBV19 combines with J gene TRBJ2-7, with D unclear. Trimming cost V 0 bases and J 0 bases, with 21 bases left between them. CDR3 length: 19 residues. The germline CDR1 and CDR2 sequences are LNHDA and SQIVND (reference sequence). The CDR3 DNA is TGTGCCAGTAGTATAGACCACGGTAGCCTACACCAAGGCTCCTACGAGCAGTACTTC. The encoded protein is CASSIDHGSLHQGSYEQYF. Using reference TRBV19 and TRBJ2-7 for the parts outside the CDR3, the full variable domain is DGGITQSPKYLFRKEGQNVTLSCEQNLNHDAMYWYRQDPGQGLRLIYYSQIVNDFQKGDIAEGYSVSREKKESFPLTVTSAQKNPTAFYLCASSIDHGSLHQGSYEQYFGPGTRLTVT.

This chain connects TRBV10-1 to TRBJ2-7, with TRBD1 identical over 10 bases. The CDR3 runs 14 residues. The germline V gene encodes CDR1 WNHNN and CDR2 SYGVQD (reference sequence). J lost 5 bases, V lost 2 bases, and 3 bases had no gene match. The DNA for the CDR3 is TGCGCCAGCAGTGAGGGGACAGGGGCGCACGAGCAGTACTTC. Its translation: CASSEGTGAHEQYF.

The chain is built from TRBV10-3 and TRBJ2-7, with 11 bases matching TRBD2. The germline V gene has CDR1 ENHRY and CDR2 SYGVKD. Unmatched junction bases numbered 8, after V lost 7 bases and J lost 6 bases. The CDR3 is made up of 14 amino acids. CDR3 bases: TGTGCCATCACCCCGACTAGCGGGACCCTCGAGCAGTACTTC. It specifies CAITPTSGTLEQYF.

The rearrangement joins TRBV28 to TRBJ2-6, with TRBD1 matching over 9 bases. V lost 4 bases, J lost 0 bases, and 7 bases stayed unmatched. Germline CDR1 and CDR2: MDHEN and SYDVKM. The CDR3 sequence is 18 residues long. Here the CDR3 DNA reads TGTGCCAGCAGTTCCCGGGACAGGGCTAACTCTGGGGCCAACGTCCTGACTTTC. Residues: CASSSRDRANSGANVLTF.

As for this clone: In the same sample, other DNA sequences code for this CDR3. As DNA, the CDR3 is TGTGCCAGTAGTATTTCCGTGAACACTGAAGCTTTCTTT. As protein: CASSISVNTEAFF. The chain joins TRBV19 to TRBJ1-1, with no clear D. V was cut by 3 bases and J by 0 bases, with 5 bases left in between. From germline, CDR1 is LNHDA and CDR2 SQIVND (reference sequence). This CDR3 is built from 13 residues.

V and J are TRBV7-2 and TRBJ1-3; D gene unclear. This CDR3 region has 14 residues. Germline lookup yields CDR1 SGHTA and CDR2 FQGNSA. Trimming removed 5 bases at V and 4 bases at J, with 12 bases between. Written as DNA, the CDR3 is TGTGCCAGCAGCCAGCCCCCGGGGGGAAACACCATATATTTT. This codes for CASSQPPGGNTIYF.

V gene TRBV5-1 combines with J gene TRBJ1-2, with D perhaps TRBD1 (6 bases). CDR1 SGHRS and CDR2 YFSETQ come from the germline V gene. This CDR3 region has 13 residues. Trimming shortened V by 0 bases and J by 9 bases, and 12 bases separated the two germline ends. The CDR3 DNA sequence: TGCGCCAGCAGCTTGGACCAGGGGAAGAGCTACACCTTC. It is translated as CASSLDQGKSYTF.

This clone was counted once. The rearrangement uses TRBV27 and TRBJ2-1; D is possibly TRBD2 (7 bases). Germline V gene sequence: CDR1 MNHEY, CDR2 SMNVEV (reference sequence). The CDR3 sequence is 14 residues long. The V end lost 0 bases, the J end lost 12 bases, and 15 bases lay between the germline ends. This CDR3 is CASSLSRKRGGQFF. CDR3 bases: TGTGCCAGCAGTTTATCTCGAAAAAGGGGGGGGCAGTTCTTC.

V gene TRBV11-2 combines with J gene TRBJ2-1, with 8 bases identical to TRBD1. V lost 1 base to trimming and J lost 7 bases; unmatched junction nucleotides: 6. Looked up from germline, CDR1 is SGHAT and CDR2 is FQNNGV. CDR3 length: 15 residues. The CDR3 DNA follows: TGTGCCAGCAGCTTAGGGCAGGGGGCCTTAAATGAGCAGTTCTTC. Protein: CASSLGQGALNEQFF.

The V gene is TRBV19, the J gene TRBJ2-2, with TRBD1 as a possible D gene (6 bases). Germline CDR1 LNHDA, CDR2 SQIVND (reference sequence). Trimming cost V 5 bases and J 3 bases, with 16 bases left between them. CDR3 size: 16 residues. The CDR3 DNA reads TGTGCCAGTAGTCCCCGGACAGCCCAGGACACCGGGGAGCTGTTTTTT. Its translation: CASSPRTAQDTGELFF. Combining the CDR3 with reference TRBV19 and TRBJ2-2 gives the whole variable domain DGGITQSPKYLFRKEGQNVTLSCEQNLNHDAMYWYRQDPGQGLRLIYYSQIVNDFQKGDIAEGYSVSREKKESFPLTVTSAQKNPTAFYLCASSPRTAQDTGELFFGEGSRLTVL.

The chain joins TRBV5-1 to TRBJ2-7; D perhaps matches TRBD1 (6 bases). There are 12 residues in the CDR3. Germline assignment: CDR1 SGHRS and CDR2 YFSETQ. V was trimmed by 4 bases and J by 6 bases, leaving 11 bases between them. CDR3 sequence reads: CASSGQGPEQYF. The CDR3 DNA reads TGCGCCAGCAGCGGCCAGGGGCCCGAGCAGTACTTC.

There are a few counts of this clone. The chain links TRBV10-2 to TRBJ1-1; D unclear. This CDR3 region has 12 residues. V was cut by 7 bases and J by 7 bases, with 13 bases left in between. Looked up from germline, CDR1 is WSHSY and CDR2 is SAAADI. In DNA form, the CDR3 reads TGCGCCAGCACCCCCGCGGCCCATGAAGCTTTCTTT. Protein product: CASTPAAHEAFF.

The chain couples TRBV27 to TRBJ1-2; weak D call: TRBD1 (6 bases). Trimming left V 5 bases short and J 1 base short, with 11 bases between. Germline lookup yields CDR1 MNHEY and CDR2 SMNVEV (reference sequence). The CDR3 sequence is 14 residues long. The CDR3 loop reads CASSPNRVNYGYTF. The CDR3 DNA reads as TGTGCCAGCAGTCCAAACAGGGTTAACTATGGCTACACCTTC.

This clone was found a few times. In the same sample, other DNA sequences code for this CDR3. The gene calls are TRBV19 and TRBJ1-1; TRBD1 matches 10 bases. This CDR3 has 14 residues. The V gene end was trimmed by 1 base and the J gene end by 5 bases; junction bases not matched to a gene: 1. CDR1 and CDR2 from the germline V gene are LNHDA and SQIVND (reference sequence). DNA for the CDR3: TGTGCCAGTAGTATAGGGACAGGGGGAACTGAAGCTTTCTTT. Translating gives CASSIGTGGTEAFF.

The CDR3 DNA is TGTGCCACCAGCAGAGAGGCAGGGCGGACATACACAGATACGCAGTATTTT. This translates into CATSREAGRTYTDTQYF. This chain links TRBV15 with TRBJ2-3, with D tentatively TRBD1 (5 bases). CDR1 and CDR2 from the germline V gene are LNHNV and YYDKDF (reference sequence). V lost 0 bases, J lost 2 bases, and 15 bases lay in between. The CDR3 loop spans 17 amino acids.

This sequence joins TRBV27 and TRBJ1-1; the D gene is possibly TRBD1 (5 bases). Trimming shortened V by 4 bases and J by 6 bases, and 18 bases separated the two germline ends. Germline loops: CDR1 MNHEY, CDR2 SMNVEV (reference sequence). The length of the CDR3 is 15 residues. DNA of the CDR3: TGTGCCAGCAGTTCCGAGATGGGGGGAGGTTCTGAAGCTTTCTTT. Encoded protein: CASSSEMGGGSEAFF.

The chain joins TRBV6-5 to TRBJ2-7; D may be TRBD1 (5 bases). This CDR3 contains 12 residues. Trimming cost V 8 bases and J 1 base, with 9 bases left between them. CDR1 is MNHEY, CDR2 SVGAGI, per germline. The CDR3 loop reads CASGHSSYEQYF. The CDR3 nucleotides are TGTGCCAGCGGACATTCTTCCTACGAGCAGTACTTC.

This clone was recorded only once. CDR3 coding DNA: TGTGCCAAAGGGGACAGGGGCAACACCGGGGAGCTGTTTTTT. Amino acids: CAKGDRGNTGELFF. This sequence joins TRBV2 and TRBJ2-2; 10 positions match TRBD1. The CDR3 contains 14 residues. Unmatched junction bases numbered 4, after V lost 10 bases and J lost 2 bases. Germline V gives CDR1 SNHLY, CDR2 FYNNEI.

CDR3 nucleotides: TGTGCCAGCAGCTTTGGCCGGGACAGGCGCACAGATACGCAGTATTTT. This gives the protein CASSFGRDRRTDTQYF. The rearrangement joins TRBV5-6 to TRBJ2-3; TRBD1 matches 8 bases. With V trimmed by 2 bases and J by 1 base, 6 bases remained unmatched. CDR1 and CDR2 from the germline V gene are SGHDT and YYEEEE. The CDR3 covers 16 residues.

V is TRBV4-3 and J is TRBJ2-7; tentatively, D is TRBD2 (5 bases). Germline V gives CDR1 LGHNA, CDR2 YSLEER. This CDR3 comprises 14 residues. Between the trimmed V and J ends, which lost 4 bases and 1 base, there was a span of 11 bases. The CDR3 is CASSRELGSYEQYF. The CDR3 region has the DNA TGCGCCAGCAGCCGCGAACTAGGATCCTACGAGCAGTACTTC.

The V and J genes are TRBV12-2 and TRBJ2-5; the table gives TRBD1 as D, unverified against the DNA. TRBV12-2 is a pseudogene. The CDR3 covers 15 residues. The CDR3 loop is CASRSTGLGQETQYF. CDR3 bases: TGTGCAAGTCGCTCGACAGGCCTGGGTCAAGAGACCCAGTACTTC.

This clone has only one observation. The chain joins TRBV19 to TRBJ2-1, with a weak D call TRBD2 (6 bases). Germline V gene sequence: CDR1 LNHDA, CDR2 SQIVND (reference sequence). The CDR3 runs 15 residues. Between the trimmed V and J ends, which lost 5 bases and 4 bases, there was a span of 15 bases. The CDR3 region has the DNA TGTGCCAGTAGTTCCCCCGGGACTGGGTACAATGAGCAGTTCTTC. Translated: CASSSPGTGYNEQFF. The full variable domain, with the rest looked up from reference TRBV19 and TRBJ2-1, is DGGITQSPKYLFRKEGQNVTLSCEQNLNHDAMYWYRQDPGQGLRLIYYSQIVNDFQKGDIAEGYSVSREKKESFPLTVTSAQKNPTAFYLCASSSPGTGYNEQFFGPGTRLTVL.